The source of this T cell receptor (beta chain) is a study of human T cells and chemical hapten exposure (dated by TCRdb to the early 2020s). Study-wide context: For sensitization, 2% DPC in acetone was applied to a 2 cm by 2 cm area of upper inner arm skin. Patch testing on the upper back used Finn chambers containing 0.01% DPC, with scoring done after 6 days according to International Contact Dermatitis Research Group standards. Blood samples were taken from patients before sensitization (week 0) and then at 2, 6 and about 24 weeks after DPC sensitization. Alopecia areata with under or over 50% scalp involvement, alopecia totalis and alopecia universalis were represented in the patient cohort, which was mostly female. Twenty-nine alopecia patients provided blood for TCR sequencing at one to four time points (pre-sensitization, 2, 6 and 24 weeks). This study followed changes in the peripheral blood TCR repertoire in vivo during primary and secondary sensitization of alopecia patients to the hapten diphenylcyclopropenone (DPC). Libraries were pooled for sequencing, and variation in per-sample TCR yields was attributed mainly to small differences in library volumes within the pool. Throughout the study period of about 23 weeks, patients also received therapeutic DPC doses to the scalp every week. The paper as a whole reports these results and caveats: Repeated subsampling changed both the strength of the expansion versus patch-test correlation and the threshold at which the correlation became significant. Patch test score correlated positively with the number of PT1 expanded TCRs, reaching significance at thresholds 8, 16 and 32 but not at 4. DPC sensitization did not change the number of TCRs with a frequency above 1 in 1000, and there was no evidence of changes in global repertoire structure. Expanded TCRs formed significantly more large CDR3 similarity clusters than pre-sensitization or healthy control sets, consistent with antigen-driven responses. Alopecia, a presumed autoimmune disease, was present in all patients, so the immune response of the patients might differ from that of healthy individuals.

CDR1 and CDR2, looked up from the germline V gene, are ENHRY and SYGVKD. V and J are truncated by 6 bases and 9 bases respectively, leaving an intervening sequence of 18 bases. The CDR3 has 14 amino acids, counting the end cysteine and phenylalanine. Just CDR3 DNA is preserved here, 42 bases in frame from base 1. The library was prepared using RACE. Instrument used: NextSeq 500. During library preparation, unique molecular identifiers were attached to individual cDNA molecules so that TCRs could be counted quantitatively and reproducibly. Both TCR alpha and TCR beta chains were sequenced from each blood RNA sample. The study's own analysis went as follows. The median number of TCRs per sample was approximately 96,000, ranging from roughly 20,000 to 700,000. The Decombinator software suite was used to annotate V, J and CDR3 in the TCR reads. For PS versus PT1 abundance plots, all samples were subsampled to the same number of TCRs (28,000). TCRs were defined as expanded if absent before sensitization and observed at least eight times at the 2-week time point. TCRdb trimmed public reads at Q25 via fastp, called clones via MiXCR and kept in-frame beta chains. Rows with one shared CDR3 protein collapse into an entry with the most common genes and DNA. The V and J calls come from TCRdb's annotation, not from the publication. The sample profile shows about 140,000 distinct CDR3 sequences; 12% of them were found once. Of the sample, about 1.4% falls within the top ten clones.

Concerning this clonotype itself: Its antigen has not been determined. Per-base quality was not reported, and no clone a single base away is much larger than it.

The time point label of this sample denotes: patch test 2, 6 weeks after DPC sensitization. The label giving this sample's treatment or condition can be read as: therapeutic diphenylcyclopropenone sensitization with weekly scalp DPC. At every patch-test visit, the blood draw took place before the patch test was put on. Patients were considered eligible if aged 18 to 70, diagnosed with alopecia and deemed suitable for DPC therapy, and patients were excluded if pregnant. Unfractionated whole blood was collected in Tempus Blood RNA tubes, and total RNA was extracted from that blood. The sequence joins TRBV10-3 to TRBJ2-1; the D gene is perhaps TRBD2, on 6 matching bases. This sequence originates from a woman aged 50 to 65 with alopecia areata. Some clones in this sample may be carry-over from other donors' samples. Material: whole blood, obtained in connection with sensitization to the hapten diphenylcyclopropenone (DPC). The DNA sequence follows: TGTGCCATCAGATTCGGCGGGAAGGGAGGTGAGCAGTTCTTC. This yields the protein CAIRFGGKGGEQFF.